This T cell receptor (beta chain) stems from a study of siplizumab effects on memory and regulatory T cells. Broader study findings: Contribution to the alloresponse seemed major for naive T cells, which also seemed more diverse than memory cells.

To note about this clone: Its antigen is as yet unknown.

The CDR3 consists of 12 residues. Trimming took 6 bases from V and 3 from J, leaving 9 bases between them. Germline CDR1 is MNHEY and CDR2 is SVGAGI. The data were produced by immunoSEQ multiplex PCR, yet TCRdb's version contains in-frame clones alone and is incomplete. The table lists tens of thousands of clones, roughly 96% of them singletons. V usage is TRBV6-5 and J usage is TRBJ2-7; tentative D call: TRBD1 (6 bases). The TCR comes from a human donor in good health. Sequenced input: naive CD4+ T cells sorted from blood. CDR3 DNA sequence: TGTGCCAGCAGGGGGGCGTTCTACGAGCAGTACTTC. Encoded protein: CASRGAFYEQYF.